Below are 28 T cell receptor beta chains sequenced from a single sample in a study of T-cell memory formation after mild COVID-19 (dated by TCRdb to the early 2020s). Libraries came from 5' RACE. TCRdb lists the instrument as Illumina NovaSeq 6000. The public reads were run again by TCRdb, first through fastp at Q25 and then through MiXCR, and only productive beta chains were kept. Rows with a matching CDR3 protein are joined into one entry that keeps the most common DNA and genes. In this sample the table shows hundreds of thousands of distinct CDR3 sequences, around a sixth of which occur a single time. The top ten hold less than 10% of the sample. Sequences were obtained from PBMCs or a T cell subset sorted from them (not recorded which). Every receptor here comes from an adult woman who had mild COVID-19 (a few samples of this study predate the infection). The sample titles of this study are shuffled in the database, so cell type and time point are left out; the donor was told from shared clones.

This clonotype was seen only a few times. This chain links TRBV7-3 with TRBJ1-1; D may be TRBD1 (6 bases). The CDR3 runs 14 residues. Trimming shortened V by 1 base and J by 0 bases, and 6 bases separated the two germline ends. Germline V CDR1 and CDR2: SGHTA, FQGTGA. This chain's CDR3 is CASSLNRVNTEAFF. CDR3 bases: TGTGCCAGCAGCTTAAACAGGGTGAACACTGAAGCTTTCTTT.

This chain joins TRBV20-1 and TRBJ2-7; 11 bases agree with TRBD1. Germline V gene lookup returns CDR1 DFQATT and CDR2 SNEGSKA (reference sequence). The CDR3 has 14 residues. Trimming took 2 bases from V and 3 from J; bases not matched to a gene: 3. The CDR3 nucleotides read TGCAGTGCTAGACTCGGGACAGGGGGCTACGAGCAGTACTTC. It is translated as CSARLGTGGYEQYF.

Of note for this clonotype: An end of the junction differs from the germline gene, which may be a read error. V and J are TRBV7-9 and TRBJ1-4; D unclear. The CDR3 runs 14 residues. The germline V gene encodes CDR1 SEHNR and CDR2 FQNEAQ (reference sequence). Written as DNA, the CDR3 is TGTGACAGCTGTCGGTCTCCAACTAATGAAAAACTGTTTTTT. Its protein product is CDSCRSPTNEKLFF.

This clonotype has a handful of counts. The CDR3 protein is CATTGAGSNTGELFF. In DNA form, the CDR3 reads TGTGCCACGACCGGCGCAGGGTCCAACACCGGGGAGCTGTTTTTT. The chain combines TRBV12-3 or TRBV12-4 with TRBJ2-2, with D possibly matching TRBD1 (5 bases). This CDR3 spans 15 amino acids. Trimming stripped 10 bases from V and 2 bases from J, with 17 bases between.

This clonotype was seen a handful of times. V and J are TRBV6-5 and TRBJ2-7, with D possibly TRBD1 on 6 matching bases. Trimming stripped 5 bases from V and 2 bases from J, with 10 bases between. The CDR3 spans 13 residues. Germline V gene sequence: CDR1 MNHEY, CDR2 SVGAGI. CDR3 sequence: CASSGQPAYEQYF. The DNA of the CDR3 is TGTGCCAGCAGTGGACAGCCAGCCTACGAGCAGTACTTC.

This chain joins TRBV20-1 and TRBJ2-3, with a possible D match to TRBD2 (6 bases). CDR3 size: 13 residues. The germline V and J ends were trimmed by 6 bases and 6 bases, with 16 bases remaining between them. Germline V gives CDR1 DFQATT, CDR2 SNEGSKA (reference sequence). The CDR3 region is CSAPLARSDTQYF. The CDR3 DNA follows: TGCAGTGCGCCACTAGCTAGGAGCGATACGCAGTATTTT.

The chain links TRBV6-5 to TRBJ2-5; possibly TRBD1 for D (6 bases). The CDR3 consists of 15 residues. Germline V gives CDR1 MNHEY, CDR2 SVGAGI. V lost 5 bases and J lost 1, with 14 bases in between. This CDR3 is CASSRTVYFQETQYF. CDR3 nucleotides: TGTGCCAGCAGTCGGACAGTCTACTTCCAAGAGACCCAGTACTTC.

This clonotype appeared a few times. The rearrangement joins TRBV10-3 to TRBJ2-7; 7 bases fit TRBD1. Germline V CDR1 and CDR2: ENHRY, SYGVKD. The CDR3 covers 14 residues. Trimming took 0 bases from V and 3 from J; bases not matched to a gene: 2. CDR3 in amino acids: CAISESTGYYEQYF. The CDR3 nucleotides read TGTGCCATCAGTGAGTCGACAGGGTACTACGAGCAGTACTTC.

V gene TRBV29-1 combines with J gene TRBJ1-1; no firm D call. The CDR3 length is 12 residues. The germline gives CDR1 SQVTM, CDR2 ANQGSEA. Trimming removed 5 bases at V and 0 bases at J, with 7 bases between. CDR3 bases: TGCAGCGTTAAGGGTATGAACACTGAAGCTTTCTTT. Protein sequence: CSVKGMNTEAFF.

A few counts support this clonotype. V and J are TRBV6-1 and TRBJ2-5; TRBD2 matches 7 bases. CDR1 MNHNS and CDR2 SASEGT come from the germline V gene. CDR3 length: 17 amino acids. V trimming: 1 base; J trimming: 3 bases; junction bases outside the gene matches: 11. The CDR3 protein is CASSEGVGARGEETQYF. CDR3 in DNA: TGTGCCAGCAGTGAAGGGGTTGGAGCCCGGGGGGAAGAGACCCAGTACTTC.

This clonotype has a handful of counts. In DNA, the CDR3 is TGCGCCAGCAGCCAAGATGTATCGTCGAGGGGCGGGCGAATCTACGAGCAGTACTTC. The encoded protein is CASSQDVSSRGGRIYEQYF. The chain has TRBV4-1 and TRBJ2-7; D may be TRBD1 or TRBD2 (5 bases each). The CDR3 has 19 amino acids. The germline gives CDR1 MGHRA, CDR2 YSYEKL. Trimming took off 0 bases at V and 3 bases at J, with 24 bases between the two ends.

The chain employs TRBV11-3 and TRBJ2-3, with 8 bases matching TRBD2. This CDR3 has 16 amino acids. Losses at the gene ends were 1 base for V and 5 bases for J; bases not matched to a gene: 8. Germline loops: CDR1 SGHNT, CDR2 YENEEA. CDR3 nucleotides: TGTGCCAGCAGCTTAGGACTAGCGTTTCGTGGAGATACGCAGTATTTT. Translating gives CASSLGLAFRGDTQYF.

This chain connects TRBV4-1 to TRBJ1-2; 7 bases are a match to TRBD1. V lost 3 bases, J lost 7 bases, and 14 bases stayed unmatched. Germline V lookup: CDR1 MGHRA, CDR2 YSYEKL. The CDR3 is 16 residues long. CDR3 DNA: TGCGCCAGCAGCCACGACCCCGGGGACAGTATAAGTGGCTACACCTTC. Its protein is CASSHDPGDSISGYTF.

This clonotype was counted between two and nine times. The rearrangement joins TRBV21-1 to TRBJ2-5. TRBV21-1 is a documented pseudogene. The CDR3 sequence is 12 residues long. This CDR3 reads CASSSERETQYF. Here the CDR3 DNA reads TGTGCCAGCAGCAGTGAGCGAGAGACCCAGTACTTC.

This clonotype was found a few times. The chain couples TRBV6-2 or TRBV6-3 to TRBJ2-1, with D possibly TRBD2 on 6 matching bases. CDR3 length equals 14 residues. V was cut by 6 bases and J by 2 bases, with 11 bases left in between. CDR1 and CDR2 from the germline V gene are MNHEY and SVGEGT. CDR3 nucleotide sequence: TGTGCCAGCAGCGGGACTCCCCCCTACAATGAGCAGTTCTTC. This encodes CASSGTPPYNEQFF.

CDR3 sequence reads: CASSRDRDGSEAFF. The CDR3 region has the DNA TGTGCCAGCAGCCGAGACAGGGATGGGTCTGAAGCTTTCTTT. The V and J genes are TRBV7-3 and TRBJ1-1, with 7 nucleotides matching TRBD1. Germline-derived CDR1 and CDR2 are SGHTA and FQGTGA. The CDR3 is made up of 14 amino acids. Unmatched junction bases numbered 9, after V lost 5 bases and J lost 6 bases.

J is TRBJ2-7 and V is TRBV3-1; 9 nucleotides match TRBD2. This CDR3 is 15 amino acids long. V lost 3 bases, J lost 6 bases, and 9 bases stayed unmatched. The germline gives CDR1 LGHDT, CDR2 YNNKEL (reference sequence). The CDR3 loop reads CASSQADLAGPEQYF. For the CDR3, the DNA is TGTGCCAGCAGCCAGGCCGACCTAGCGGGGCCCGAGCAGTACTTC.

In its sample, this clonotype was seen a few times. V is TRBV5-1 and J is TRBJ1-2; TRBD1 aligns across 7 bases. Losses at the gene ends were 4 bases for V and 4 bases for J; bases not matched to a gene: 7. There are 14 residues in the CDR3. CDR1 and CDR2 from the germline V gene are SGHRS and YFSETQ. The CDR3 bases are TGCGCCAGCAGCACGGGACAGCCGATCTATGGCTACACCTTC. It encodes CASSTGQPIYGYTF.

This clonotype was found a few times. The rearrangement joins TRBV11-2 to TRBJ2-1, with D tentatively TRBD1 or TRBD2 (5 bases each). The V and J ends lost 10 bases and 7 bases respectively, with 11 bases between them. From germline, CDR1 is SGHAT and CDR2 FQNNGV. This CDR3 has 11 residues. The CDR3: CATGPLNEQFF. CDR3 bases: TGTGCCACGGGACCTTTGAATGAGCAGTTCTTC.

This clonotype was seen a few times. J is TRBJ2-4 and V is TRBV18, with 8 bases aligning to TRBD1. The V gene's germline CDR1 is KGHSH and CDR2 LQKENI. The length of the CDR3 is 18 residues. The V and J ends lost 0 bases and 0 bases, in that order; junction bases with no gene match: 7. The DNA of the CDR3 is TGTGCCAGCTCACCACCGGGACAGGCCCCGGTAGCCAAAAACATTCAGTACTTC. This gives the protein CASSPPGQAPVAKNIQYF. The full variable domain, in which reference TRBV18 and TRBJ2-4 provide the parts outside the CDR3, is NAGVMQNPRHLVRRRGQEARLRCSPMKGHSHVYWYRQLPEEGLKFMVYLQKENIIDESGMPKERFSAEFPKEGPSILRIQQVVRGDSAAYFCASSPPGQAPVAKNIQYFGAGTRLSVL.

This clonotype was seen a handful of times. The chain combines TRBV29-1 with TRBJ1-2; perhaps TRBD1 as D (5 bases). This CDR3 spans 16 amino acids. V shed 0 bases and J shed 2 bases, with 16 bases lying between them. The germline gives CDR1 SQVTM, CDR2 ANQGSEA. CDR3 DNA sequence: TGCAGCGTTGAAGATCTTCTGGGTAGGGGAAACTATGGCTACACCTTC. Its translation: CSVEDLLGRGNYGYTF. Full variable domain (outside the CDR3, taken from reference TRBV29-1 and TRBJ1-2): SAVISQKPSRDICQRGTSLTIQCQVDSQVTMMFWYRQQPGQSLTLIATANQGSEATYESGFVIDKFPISRPNLTFSTLTVSNMSPEDSSIYLCSVEDLLGRGNYGYTFGSGTRLTVV.

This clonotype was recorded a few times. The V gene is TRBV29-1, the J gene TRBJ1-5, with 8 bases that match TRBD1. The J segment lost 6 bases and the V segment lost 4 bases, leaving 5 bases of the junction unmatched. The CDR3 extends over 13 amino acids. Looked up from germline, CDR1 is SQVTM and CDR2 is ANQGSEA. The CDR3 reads CSVATGVGQPQHF. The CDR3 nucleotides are TGCAGCGTTGCGACAGGGGTTGGTCAGCCCCAGCATTTT. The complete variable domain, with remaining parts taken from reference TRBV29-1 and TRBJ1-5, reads SAVISQKPSRDICQRGTSLTIQCQVDSQVTMMFWYRQQPGQSLTLIATANQGSEATYESGFVIDKFPISRPNLTFSTLTVSNMSPEDSSIYLCSVATGVGQPQHFGDGTRLSIL.

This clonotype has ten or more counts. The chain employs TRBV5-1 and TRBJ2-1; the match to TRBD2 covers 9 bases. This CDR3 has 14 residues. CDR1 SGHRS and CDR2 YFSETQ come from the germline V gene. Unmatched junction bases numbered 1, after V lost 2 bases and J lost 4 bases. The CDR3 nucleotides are TGCGCCAGCAGCTTAAGCGGGGGGTACAATGAGCAGTTCTTC. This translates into CASSLSGGYNEQFF.

CDR3 sequence reads: CASSQVQGGPYEQYF. In DNA form, the CDR3 reads TGTGCCAGCAGCCAAGTCCAGGGTGGTCCCTACGAGCAGTACTTC. The V and J genes are TRBV4-2 and TRBJ2-7; perhaps TRBD1 as D (5 bases). Germline-derived CDR1 and CDR2 are LGHNA and YNFKEQ. Trimming cost V 1 base and J 2 bases, with 12 bases left between them. The CDR3 length is 15 residues.

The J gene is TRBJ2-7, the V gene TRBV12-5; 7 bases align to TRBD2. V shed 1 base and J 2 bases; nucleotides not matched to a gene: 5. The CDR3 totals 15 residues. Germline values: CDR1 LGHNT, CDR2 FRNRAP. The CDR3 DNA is TGTGCTAGTGGTTTGGCCCGGGGGGTCCCCTACGAGCAGTACTTC. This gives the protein CASGLARGVPYEQYF.

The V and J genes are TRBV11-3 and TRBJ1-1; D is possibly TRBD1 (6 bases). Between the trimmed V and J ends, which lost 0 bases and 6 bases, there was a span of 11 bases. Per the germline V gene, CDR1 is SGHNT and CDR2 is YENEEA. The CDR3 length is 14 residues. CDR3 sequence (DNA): TGTGCCAGCAGCTTAGAAGGGGGTAGCCCTGAAGCTTTCTTT. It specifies CASSLEGGSPEAFF.

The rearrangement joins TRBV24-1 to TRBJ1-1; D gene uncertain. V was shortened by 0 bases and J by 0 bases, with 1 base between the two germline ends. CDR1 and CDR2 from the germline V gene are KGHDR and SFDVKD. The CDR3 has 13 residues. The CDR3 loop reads CATSDLMNTEAFF. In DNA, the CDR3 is TGTGCCACCAGTGATTTGATGAACACTGAAGCTTTCTTT.

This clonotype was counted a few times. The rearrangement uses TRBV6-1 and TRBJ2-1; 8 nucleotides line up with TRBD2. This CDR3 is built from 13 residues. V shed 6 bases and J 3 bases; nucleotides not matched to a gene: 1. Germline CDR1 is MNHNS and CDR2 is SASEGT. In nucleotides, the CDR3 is TGTGCCAGCAGGCGGGAGGTCTACAATGAGCAGTTCTTC. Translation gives CASRREVYNEQFF.